This is a list of T cell receptor beta chains from one sample in a study of blood T cell repertoires in COVID-19. The repertoire was sequenced with immunoSEQ multiplex PCR; TCRdb's copy has only in-frame clones and lacks some. The profile covers 250,000 to 350,000 clones, with approximately 90% appearing a single time and approximately 12% taken by the ten largest. The material sequenced was peripheral blood. All receptors come from a woman aged 60-75 years with acute or convalescent COVID-19. Both conserved end residues are part of each CDR3. The D gene is left open where the match is weak. A clone size is listed for some rows: how often the clone was seen (once, few, many), or a class if it is expanded.

cdr3_nt: TGTGCCAGCAGTTTATCGGGACTAGCGGGAGCAGATACGCAGTATTTT
cdr3_aa: CASSLSGLAGADTQYF
j_call: TRBJ2-3
clone_size: NA
v_call: TRBV28
d_call: TRBD2

cdr3_nt: TGCGCCAGCAGCCAAGTGGTCGGAGCTGGAAACACCATATATTTT
cdr3_aa: CASSQVVGAGNTIYF
j_call: TRBJ1-3
clone_size: NA
v_call: TRBV4-3
d_call: NA

cdr3_nt: TGTGCCAGCAGCGCAGGGGGGTCCTCCTACGAGCAGTACTTC
cdr3_aa: CASSAGGSSYEQYF
j_call: TRBJ2-7
clone_size: NA
v_call: TRBV9
d_call: NA

cdr3_nt: TGTGCCACCAGCAGAGTGGCAAAGAATCAGCCCCAGCATTTT
cdr3_aa: CATSRVAKNQPQHF
j_call: TRBJ1-5
clone_size: NA
v_call: TRBV15
d_call: NA

cdr3_nt: TGTGCCAGCAATTTAGCGGGGGGAGAGCAGTTCTTC
cdr3_aa: CASNLAGGEQFF
j_call: TRBJ2-1
clone_size: NA
v_call: TRBV27
d_call: TRBD2

cdr3_nt: TGTGCCAGCAGCTTAGCTCTTGGTCAGGTATCCCCACGTGGCACTGAAGCTTTCTTT
cdr3_aa: CASSLALGQVSPRGTEAFF
j_call: TRBJ1-1
clone_size: NA
v_call: TRBV7-2
d_call: NA

cdr3_nt: TGTGCCAGCAGTGGAAGGACTAGCGGATCCTACGAGCAGTACTTC
cdr3_aa: CASSGRTSGSYEQYF
j_call: TRBJ2-7
clone_size: NA
v_call: TRBV2
d_call: TRBD2

cdr3_nt: TGCAGCGTTGAGGGGGGGATGACTGAAGCTTTCTTT
cdr3_aa: CSVEGGMTEAFF
j_call: TRBJ1-1
clone_size: NA
v_call: TRBV29-1
d_call: NA

cdr3_nt: TGTGCCAGCAGCGGCCGGGACAGGGACTATGGCTACACCTTC
cdr3_aa: CASSGRDRDYGYTF
j_call: TRBJ1-2
clone_size: NA
v_call: TRBV7-9
d_call: TRBD1

cdr3_nt: TGTGCCACCAGTGATACAACAGGGTTAGGCACAGATACGCAGTATTTT
cdr3_aa: CATSDTTGLGTDTQYF
j_call: TRBJ2-3
clone_size: NA
v_call: TRBV24-1
d_call: NA

cdr3_nt: TGTGCCACCTTCTCCCTTACCGGGACAGGGGATTCCTACAATGAGCAGTTCTTC
cdr3_aa: CATFSLTGTGDSYNEQFF
j_call: TRBJ2-1
clone_size: once
v_call: TRBV27
d_call: TRBD1

cdr3_nt: TGTGCCACCAGCAGAGAAGGACAGGGTTACTATGAGCAGTTCTTC
cdr3_aa: CATSREGQGYYEQFF
j_call: TRBJ2-1
clone_size: NA
v_call: TRBV15
d_call: TRBD1

cdr3_nt: TGTGCCAGCTCACCAAACGGGGGAAGCACAGATACGCAGTATTTT
cdr3_aa: CASSPNGGSTDTQYF
j_call: TRBJ2-3
clone_size: NA
v_call: TRBV18
d_call: NA

cdr3_nt: TGTGCCAGCAGTTATCTAGGGGACTCCCAAGAGACCCAGTACTTC
cdr3_aa: CASSYLGDSQETQYF
j_call: TRBJ2-5
clone_size: NA
v_call: TRBV6-2/TRBV6-3
d_call: NA

cdr3_nt: TGTGCCAGCAGCTTAGGTGATCAGGTGGACACTGAAGCTTTCTTT
cdr3_aa: CASSLGDQVDTEAFF
j_call: TRBJ1-1
clone_size: NA
v_call: TRBV7-9
d_call: NA

cdr3_nt: TGTGCCACCGAGGGCCGGGACAATGAGCAGTTCTTC
cdr3_aa: CATEGRDNEQFF
j_call: TRBJ2-1
clone_size: NA
v_call: TRBV28
d_call: NA

cdr3_nt: TGCGCCAGCAGCACAGGACTATCTTATGGGGAGCTGTTTTTT
cdr3_aa: CASSTGLSYGELFF
j_call: TRBJ2-2
clone_size: once
v_call: TRBV4-1
d_call: NA

cdr3_nt: TGTGCCAGCAGTTTGAGCCGCGAGCAGTACTTC
cdr3_aa: CASSLSREQYF
j_call: TRBJ2-7
clone_size: once
v_call: TRBV12-3/TRBV12-4
d_call: NA

cdr3_nt: TGTGCCTGGAGTGTTTCAGGGGCCGGCACAGATACGCAGTATTTT
cdr3_aa: CAWSVSGAGTDTQYF
j_call: TRBJ2-3
clone_size: NA
v_call: TRBV30
d_call: NA

cdr3_nt: TGTGCCAGCTCATTAAAACATGATAGCAATCAGCCCCAGCATTTT
cdr3_aa: CASSLKHDSNQPQHF
j_call: TRBJ1-5
clone_size: NA
v_call: TRBV18
d_call: NA

cdr3_nt: TGTGCCAGCAGCGTAGCATCAGGGGCCGGAAACACCATATATTTT
cdr3_aa: CASSVASGAGNTIYF
j_call: TRBJ1-3
clone_size: NA
v_call: TRBV9
d_call: NA

cdr3_nt: TGTGCCAGTAGTATATGGGGCAGGATGAACACTGAAGCTTTCTTT
cdr3_aa: CASSIWGRMNTEAFF
j_call: TRBJ1-1
clone_size: once
v_call: TRBV19
d_call: NA

cdr3_nt: TGTGCCAGCAGCCAAGATCCCGGACAAGGAAACGAAAAACTGTTTTTT
cdr3_aa: CASSQDPGQGNEKLFF
j_call: TRBJ1-4
clone_size: NA
v_call: TRBV14
d_call: NA

cdr3_nt: TGTGCCAGCCGGTGGGTGGCTGGGAGGGGAAGGTCCACAGATACGCAGTATTTT
cdr3_aa: CASRWVAGRGRSTDTQYF
j_call: TRBJ2-3
clone_size: NA
v_call: TRBV25-1
d_call: TRBD2

cdr3_nt: TGTGCCAGCAGTGAAAGGGACCAGGGGGGAGCTTTCTTT
cdr3_aa: CASSERDQGGAFF
j_call: TRBJ1-1
clone_size: NA
v_call: TRBV6-1
d_call: TRBD1

cdr3_nt: TGTGCCAGCAGCCAAGATGGGACAGGGGAACCCTACGAGCAGTACTTC
cdr3_aa: CASSQDGTGEPYEQYF
j_call: TRBJ2-7
clone_size: NA
v_call: TRBV3-1/TRBV3-2
d_call: TRBD1

cdr3_nt: TGTGCCAGCAGTGAACGGACAGGAAACCTCTATGGCTACACCTTC
cdr3_aa: CASSERTGNLYGYTF
j_call: TRBJ1-2
clone_size: NA
v_call: TRBV2
d_call: TRBD1

cdr3_nt: TGTGCCAGCAGCCGACATAGTACAGGGGGAGTAAGACCGAACACTGAAGCTTTCTTT
cdr3_aa: CASSRHSTGGVRPNTEAFF
j_call: TRBJ1-1
clone_size: NA
v_call: TRBV7-8
d_call: TRBD1

cdr3_nt: TGCGCCAGCAGCTCCGAAGGGGCTCCGGTCGCTAACCCGCAGTTCTTC
cdr3_aa: CASSSEGAPVANPQFF
j_call: TRBJ2-1
clone_size: NA
v_call: TRBV5-1
d_call: NA

cdr3_nt: TGTGCCAGCAGTTTATTGCCTAGTTGGGTAGAGACCCAGTACTTC
cdr3_aa: CASSLLPSWVETQYF
j_call: TRBJ2-5
clone_size: NA
v_call: TRBV27
d_call: NA

cdr3_nt: TGTGCCAGTAGTATTTTCTCCGGTTCAAGCTACCAAGAGACCCAGTACTTC
cdr3_aa: CASSIFSGSSYQETQYF
j_call: TRBJ2-5
clone_size: once
v_call: TRBV19
d_call: NA

cdr3_nt: TGTGCCAGCAGTCGGCAGGGTTCGGCTGGAAACACCATATATTTT
cdr3_aa: CASSRQGSAGNTIYF
j_call: TRBJ1-3
clone_size: NA
v_call: TRBV28
d_call: NA

cdr3_nt: TGTGCCAGCAGCTTCGGTCAATACTCCTACAATGAGCAGTTCTTC
cdr3_aa: CASSFGQYSYNEQFF
j_call: TRBJ2-1
clone_size: NA
v_call: TRBV7-2
d_call: NA

cdr3_nt: TGTGCCAGCATATCCAGTCTGTCTGCTTCCTACGAGCAGTACTTC
cdr3_aa: CASISSLSASYEQYF
j_call: TRBJ2-7
clone_size: NA
v_call: TRBV3-1/TRBV3-2
d_call: NA

cdr3_nt: TGTGCCACATTGACCAGCGGACTCTACAATGAGCAGTTCTTC
cdr3_aa: CATLTSGLYNEQFF
j_call: TRBJ2-1
clone_size: NA
v_call: TRBV25-1
d_call: NA

cdr3_nt: TGCGCCAGCGGGGGCGACAGTTACCAGCAGTACTTC
cdr3_aa: CASGGDSYQQYF
j_call: TRBJ2-7
clone_size: NA
v_call: TRBV5-1
d_call: NA

cdr3_nt: TGTGCCAGCGCTGAAGGACAGGGCGTGCATCAGCCCCAGCATTTT
cdr3_aa: CASAEGQGVHQPQHF
j_call: TRBJ1-5
clone_size: NA
v_call: TRBV2
d_call: TRBD1

cdr3_nt: TGTGCCAGCAGCCAATACGCGAATTTAGGCGGATCTGGAAACACCATATATTTT
cdr3_aa: CASSQYANLGGSGNTIYF
j_call: TRBJ1-3
clone_size: NA
v_call: TRBV3-1/TRBV3-2
d_call: NA

cdr3_nt: TGTGCCAGCAGTGAAATAATGATCGAGGACAGTATTAATGAAAAACTGTTTTTT
cdr3_aa: CASSEIMIEDSINEKLFF
j_call: TRBJ1-4
clone_size: NA
v_call: TRBV6-1
d_call: NA

cdr3_nt: TGTGCCAGCAGTTTACTACAGAACGAGCAGTACTTC
cdr3_aa: CASSLLQNEQYF
j_call: TRBJ2-7
clone_size: NA
v_call: TRBV12-3/TRBV12-4
d_call: NA

cdr3_nt: TGTGCCAGCAAATCAGGGGAAAACAATGAGCAGTTCTTC
cdr3_aa: CASKSGENNEQFF
j_call: TRBJ2-1
clone_size: NA
v_call: TRBV12-3/TRBV12-4
d_call: NA

cdr3_nt: TGTGCCAGCAGCCCGCGGGGGGAGTCCGGGGAGCTGTTTTTT
cdr3_aa: CASSPRGESGELFF
j_call: TRBJ2-2
clone_size: NA
v_call: TRBV7-2
d_call: TRBD2

cdr3_nt: TGTGCCAGCAGTGACCGGACTAGTAGGGAGACCCAGTACTTC
cdr3_aa: CASSDRTSRETQYF
j_call: TRBJ2-5
clone_size: NA
v_call: TRBV6-2/TRBV6-3
d_call: TRBD2

cdr3_nt: TGCAGCGTTGTAAAGGGGTCGGCCGGGGAGCTGTTTTTT
cdr3_aa: CSVVKGSAGELFF
j_call: TRBJ2-2
clone_size: NA
v_call: TRBV29-1
d_call: NA

cdr3_nt: TGTGCCATCAGTGGTTGGTCAGGGGCAGGATACAATGAGCAGTTCTTC
cdr3_aa: CAISGWSGAGYNEQFF
j_call: TRBJ2-1
clone_size: NA
v_call: TRBV10-3
d_call: NA

cdr3_nt: TGTGCCAGCAGTTTATCGTGGAGCCTAGATAGGAACACTGAAGCTTTCTTT
cdr3_aa: CASSLSWSLDRNTEAFF
j_call: TRBJ1-1
clone_size: NA
v_call: TRBV28
d_call: NA

cdr3_nt: TGTGCCAGCAGCGCGGGGGGCACAGATACGCAGTATTTT
cdr3_aa: CASSAGGTDTQYF
j_call: TRBJ2-3
clone_size: NA
v_call: TRBV7-8
d_call: TRBD2

cdr3_nt: TGTGCCAGCAGCGGGGGATTAGCGGTCAACACCGGGGAGCTGTTTTTT
cdr3_aa: CASSGGLAVNTGELFF
j_call: TRBJ2-2
clone_size: NA
v_call: TRBV9
d_call: NA

cdr3_nt: TGTGCCAGCAGCCACCCTTTAGACTTTTATAATTCACCCCTCCACTTT
cdr3_aa: CASSHPLDFYNSPLHF
j_call: TRBJ1-6
clone_size: NA
v_call: TRBV7-2
d_call: NA

cdr3_nt: TGTGCCAGCAGCCAAGATGAGGGACAGGGTTCCTCACCCCTCCACTTT
cdr3_aa: CASSQDEGQGSSPLHF
j_call: TRBJ1-6
clone_size: NA
v_call: TRBV4-2
d_call: TRBD1

cdr3_nt: TGTGCCAGCAGGCTTTCAGGGGGCCCTCTCGGCGAGCAGTACTTC
cdr3_aa: CASRLSGGPLGEQYF
j_call: TRBJ2-7
clone_size: NA
v_call: TRBV28
d_call: TRBD1

cdr3_nt: TGTGCCAGCAGAGCGGGACAGGGTGGTTTACCCCTCCACTTT
cdr3_aa: CASRAGQGGLPLHF
j_call: TRBJ1-6
clone_size: NA
v_call: TRBV2
d_call: TRBD1

cdr3_nt: TGCGCCAGCAGCTTAACAGGGTTGACCACAGATACGCAGTATTTT
cdr3_aa: CASSLTGLTTDTQYF
j_call: TRBJ2-3
clone_size: NA
v_call: TRBV5-1
d_call: NA

cdr3_nt: TGTGCCAGCAGTTACCGGACAGGAAGCTACGAGCAGTACTTC
cdr3_aa: CASSYRTGSYEQYF
j_call: TRBJ2-7
clone_size: NA
v_call: TRBV6-6
d_call: TRBD1